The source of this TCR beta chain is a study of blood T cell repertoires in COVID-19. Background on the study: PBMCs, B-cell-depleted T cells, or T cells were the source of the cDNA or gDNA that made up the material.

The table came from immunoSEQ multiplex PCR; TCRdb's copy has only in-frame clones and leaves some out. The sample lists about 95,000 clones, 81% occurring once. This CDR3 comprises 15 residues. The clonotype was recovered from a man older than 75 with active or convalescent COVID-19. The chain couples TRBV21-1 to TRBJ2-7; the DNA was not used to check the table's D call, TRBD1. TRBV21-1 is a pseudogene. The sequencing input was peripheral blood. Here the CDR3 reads CASSKDPGQGDEQYF. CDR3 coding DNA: TGTGCCAGCAGCAAAGATCCGGGACAGGGTGACGAGCAGTACTTC.